These 11 T cell receptor beta chains came from one sample sequenced in a study of blood T cells in healthy people across ages. Through a sample-barcoded 5' primer and a J-beta primer mix, a second PCR was run for roughly 7 to 12 cycles. Each CDR3 protein gets one entry after TCRdb re-called the 5' RACE reads with MiXCR. The repertoire holds under 950,000 distinct CDR3 sequences, with around a fifth as singletons. Sequencing was performed on blood. These receptors were obtained from a man between 65 and 80 years old in good health.

The CDR3: CASSPEFYGYTF. The CDR3 DNA reads TGTGCCAGCAGCCCCGAATTCTATGGCTACACCTTC. This chain links TRBV12-3 or TRBV12-4 with TRBJ1-2; D remains unclear. There are 12 residues in the CDR3. V shed 6 bases and J shed 4 bases, with 9 bases lying between them.

The chain combines TRBV6-1 with TRBJ1-2; D not certain. The CDR3 totals 13 residues. CDR1 MNHNS and CDR2 SASEGT come from the germline V gene. The ends were cut back, 2 bases at V and 4 bases at J, with 8 bases in the middle. CDR3 region: CASSELPGYGYTF. The CDR3 DNA sequence: TGTGCCAGCAGTGAACTGCCAGGCTATGGCTACACCTTC.

This clonotype appeared a few times. The chain employs TRBV12-3 or TRBV12-4 and TRBJ2-2; 8 bases map to TRBD1. The CDR3 has 14 residues. After removal of 7 bases from V and 7 bases from J, the junction contained 8 bases not matched to a gene. CDR3 protein: CASNWQGAGGELFF. The CDR3 DNA reads TGTGCCAGCAATTGGCAGGGGGCGGGCGGGGAGCTGTTTTTT.

This chain connects TRBV13 to TRBJ2-2; tentative D call: TRBD2 (6 bases). The V gene lost 6 bases and the J gene lost 1 base, with 18 bases spanning the gap. The CDR3 is 17 amino acids. CDR1 is PRHDT, CDR2 FYEKMQ, per germline (reference sequence). For the CDR3, the DNA is TGTGCCAGCAGATCATTAGCCGGGACTGAGAACACCGGGGAGCTGTTTTTT. Amino acids: CASRSLAGTENTGELFF.

This sequence joins TRBV5-1 and TRBJ2-5; 7 bases are a match to TRBD2. The end of the DNA is better explained by TRBJ2-1, so the J call may be wrong. The CDR3 runs 12 residues. Germline CDR1 SGHRS, CDR2 YFSETQ. The chain's CDR3 is CASSPTSDEQFF. The CDR3 DNA is TGCGCCAGCAGCCCCACTAGCGATGAGCAGTTCTTC.

In this sample, this clonotype turned up a few times. The chain employs TRBV20-1 and TRBJ2-5; D remains ambiguous. V lost 1 base and J lost 7, with 7 bases in between. This CDR3 region has 11 residues. CDR1 is DFQATT and CDR2 is SNEGSKA in the germline V gene (reference sequence). The CDR3 here is CSARGLGTQYF. The CDR3 DNA follows: TGCAGTGCTAGAGGTTTAGGGACCCAGTACTTC.

This clonotype has only a few counts. This sequence joins TRBV10-3 and TRBJ2-3; D is perhaps TRBD2 (6 bases). Germline V lookup: CDR1 ENHRY, CDR2 SYGVKD. This CDR3 region has 14 residues. V lost 3 bases and J lost 2, with 9 bases in between. Here the CDR3 reads CAISDAGPTDTQYF. Here the CDR3 DNA reads TGTGCCATCAGTGACGCGGGGCCCACAGATACGCAGTATTTT.

There are a few counts of this clonotype. This chain joins TRBV12-3 or TRBV12-4 and TRBJ2-1, with 8 positions matching TRBD1. Germline trimming cut 7 bases from V and 8 bases from J; bases unmatched to any gene: 16. The CDR3 extends over 16 amino acids. CDR3 coding DNA: TGTGCCAGCACCCAAAGGCGGACAGGGTTTTTTTATGAGCAGTTCTTC. It encodes CASTQRRTGFFYEQFF.

CDR3 in amino acids: CASSATLLRETQYF. In nucleotides, the CDR3 is TGTGCCAGCAGTGCCACACTCTTGAGGGAGACCCAGTACTTC. The chain couples TRBV6-1 to TRBJ2-5; D not certain. This CDR3 is 14 amino acids long. The V gene's germline CDR1 is MNHNS and CDR2 SASEGT. V lost 4 bases to trimming and J lost 5 bases, with 14 bases between them.

This clonotype has just a few counts. The chain has TRBV19 and TRBJ1-1; no definite D call. The CDR3 contains 12 residues. Germline V gives CDR1 LNHDA, CDR2 SQIVND (reference sequence). V was clipped by 7 bases and J by 0 bases, with 6 bases between them. The CDR3 nucleotides read TGTGCCAGTAAACTGATGAACACTGAAGCTTTCTTT. This sequence encodes CASKLMNTEAFF. Combining the CDR3 with reference TRBV19 and TRBJ1-1 gives the whole variable domain DGGITQSPKYLFRKEGQNVTLSCEQNLNHDAMYWYRQDPGQGLRLIYYSQIVNDFQKGDIAEGYSVSREKKESFPLTVTSAQKNPTAFYLCASKLMNTEAFFGQGTRLTVV.

The J gene is TRBJ2-3, the V gene TRBV4-1; no definite D call. The CDR3 extends over 13 amino acids. Germline CDR1 and CDR2: MGHRA and YSYEKL. V lost 9 bases and J 3 bases, leaving 13 bases between the germline ends. CDR3 loop: CASPDSSTDTQYF. In DNA, the CDR3 is TGCGCCAGTCCCGACTCCTCTACAGATACGCAGTATTTT.